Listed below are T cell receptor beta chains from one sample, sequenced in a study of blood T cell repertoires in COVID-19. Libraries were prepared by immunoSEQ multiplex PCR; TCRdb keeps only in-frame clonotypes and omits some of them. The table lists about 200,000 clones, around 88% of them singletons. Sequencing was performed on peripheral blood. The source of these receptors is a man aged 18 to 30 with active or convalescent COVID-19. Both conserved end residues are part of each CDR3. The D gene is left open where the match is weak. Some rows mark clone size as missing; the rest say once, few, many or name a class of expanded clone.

TGTGCCAGCAGCCTAACAGGGAACACTGAAGCTTTCTTT	CASSLTGNTEAFF	.	TRBV12-3/TRBV12-4	.	TRBJ1-1
TGTGCCACCCGAGCGGGAGAGGGCTTTCGAAACATTCAGTACTTC	CATRAGEGFRNIQYF	.	TRBV19	TRBD2	TRBJ2-4
TGTGCCAGCAGTCAAGCGGCTAACTATGGCTACACCTTC	CASSQAANYGYTF	.	TRBV6-2/TRBV6-3	.	TRBJ1-2
TGTGCCAGCAGCCAGGACAGACAAGAGACCCAGTACTTC	CASSQDRQETQYF	.	TRBV7-8	.	TRBJ2-5
TGTGCCTGGAGTCGGGTGAGCGGGAGATTGAACGAGCAGTACTTC	CAWSRVSGRLNEQYF	.	TRBV30	TRBD2	TRBJ2-7
TGTGCCAGTCAGGACAGGGGGAAGATCAATGAGCAGTTCTTC	CASQDRGKINEQFF	.	TRBV19	TRBD1	TRBJ2-1
TGTGCCAGCAGCATCCCTCACGGGACAGATTGGGAAAAACTGTTTTTT	CASSIPHGTDWEKLFF	.	TRBV7-9	TRBD1	TRBJ1-4
TGCGCCAGCAGCCTTACGGGACTCTTGAATGAAAAACTGTTTTTT	CASSLTGLLNEKLFF	.	TRBV4-3	.	TRBJ1-4
TGCGCCAGCAGCCAAGGGCTTTCGGGGGTGCAAGAGACCCAGTACTTC	CASSQGLSGVQETQYF	.	TRBV4-1	.	TRBJ2-5
TGTGCCAGCAGTTACTCCAGGGGGCGCGTTAGAGCTTTCTTT	CASSYSRGRVRAFF	.	TRBV6-5	TRBD1	TRBJ1-1
TGCAGTGCTCTGGCCGCTCTGGCCCTCCACTTT	CSALAALALHF	once	TRBV20-1	.	TRBJ1-6
TGTGCCAGCAGCCAAGATGGACGGGGCACTGAAGCTTTCTTT	CASSQDGRGTEAFF	few	TRBV14	.	TRBJ1-1
TGTGCCAGCAGCCAAGACAGCTCTGGAAACACCATATATTTT	CASSQDSSGNTIYF	.	TRBV4-2	.	TRBJ1-3
TGTGCCAGCAGCTTAGAGCCAGGGAACTATGGCTACACCTTC	CASSLEPGNYGYTF	.	TRBV11-2	.	TRBJ1-2
TGTGCCAGCAGCCCGTTAGCGGGGGGAGAGATAGGGCAGTTCTTC	CASSPLAGGEIGQFF	.	TRBV7-3	TRBD2	TRBJ2-1
TGTGCCAGCAAAAAAAGTCCAGGGGCGGGCACAGATACGCAGTATTTT	CASKKSPGAGTDTQYF	once	TRBV2	.	TRBJ2-3
TGTGCCATCATGGCGGGTCCCAGGGGGGTTGTAGATACGCAGTATTTT	CAIMAGPRGVVDTQYF	.	TRBV24-1	.	TRBJ2-3
TGTGCCTGGAGTGTAGGAATTACCGGGACAGGGTACTATGGCTACACCTTC	CAWSVGITGTGYYGYTF	.	TRBV30	TRBD1	TRBJ1-2
TGTGCCAGCAGCCAAGATTTTACAGGTGGTTATGGCTACACCTTC	CASSQDFTGGYGYTF	.	TRBV3-1/TRBV3-2	.	TRBJ1-2
TGTGCCAGGGAGCGGCCTAGCGGTTCCGAGCAGTACTTC	CARERPSGSEQYF	.	TRBV2	TRBD2	TRBJ2-7
TGCAGTGCTAGTGACCAGGGGGACCCAAAGTACGAGCAGTACTTC	CSASDQGDPKYEQYF	.	TRBV20-1	TRBD1	TRBJ2-7
TGTGCCAGCAGCCCTCGGCGAGGGGGCGAGTATGGCTACACCTTC	CASSPRRGGEYGYTF	.	TRBV14	TRBD1	TRBJ1-2
TGTGCCAGTAGTATAACCCCCCGGGGGGAAGGGGGCAATCAGCCCCAGCATTTT	CASSITPRGEGGNQPQHF	.	TRBV19	.	TRBJ1-5
TGTGCCAGCAGACCGAGAACGAGCGGTGAAAAACTGTTTTTT	CASRPRTSGEKLFF	.	TRBV6-5	.	TRBJ1-4
TGTGCCAGCAGCCAAGAGCGGCGAATGAGCTCCTACAATGAGCAGTTCTTC	CASSQERRMSSYNEQFF	.	TRBV14	.	TRBJ2-1
TGTGCCAGTAGTATAGGCGGGCAGGGGCTTAAGAACGAGCAGTACTTC	CASSIGGQGLKNEQYF	.	TRBV19	.	TRBJ2-7
TGTGCCAGCAGTTTTCCCCAGGGGGATAATTCACCCCTCCACTTT	CASSFPQGDNSPLHF	.	TRBV6-6	TRBD1	TRBJ1-6
TGTGCCTGGAGTGGGACGGGGAATGAGCAGTTCTTC	CAWSGTGNEQFF	.	TRBV30	.	TRBJ2-1
TGTGCCAGCAGTTTAAAAGGGGGGGCCTACGAGCAGTACTTC	CASSLKGGAYEQYF	.	TRBV28	.	TRBJ2-7
TGCGCCAGCAGTGAGTCGGGGAGCACTGAAGCTTTCTTT	CASSESGSTEAFF	once	TRBV10-1	.	TRBJ1-1
TGTGCCAGTAGTACCCGCCCAGGGGGAAGGGGCAATGAGCAGTTCTTC	CASSTRPGGRGNEQFF	.	TRBV19	TRBD1	TRBJ2-1
TGTGCCAGCGCGTCCCTAGCACTGGGGGAGACCCAGTACTTC	CASASLALGETQYF	.	TRBV11-2	.	TRBJ2-5
TGTGCCAGCAGTTTAGGAGGGCCATGGGCAGATACGCAGTATTTT	CASSLGGPWADTQYF	.	TRBV27	.	TRBJ2-3
TGTGCCAGTTGGGGACAGGTCAATTCACCCCTCCACTTT	CASWGQVNSPLHF	.	TRBV2	TRBD1	TRBJ1-6
TGTGCCTGGGGGACAGCCTACGAGCAGTACTTC	CAWGTAYEQYF	once	TRBV30	TRBD1	TRBJ2-7
TGTGCCAGCAGCTTTTTAGGGGTAGGAGTTTTGAACACTGAAGCTTTCTTT	CASSFLGVGVLNTEAFF	once	TRBV7-6	.	TRBJ1-1
TGTGCCAGCAGCCAAGATTTGTTGAGCGGAAGCGAGCAGTACTTC	CASSQDLLSGSEQYF	.	TRBV3-1/TRBV3-2	.	TRBJ2-7
TGTGCCAGCAGTTCCCTGGGACTAGCGGGAGTCTCCGGGGCCAACGTCCTGACTTTC	CASSSLGLAGVSGANVLTF	.	TRBV28	TRBD2	TRBJ2-6
TGTGCCAGCAGTGGAAGGAGGTTTTCACCCCTCCACTTT	CASSGRRFSPLHF	.	TRBV27	.	TRBJ1-6
TGTGCCAGCTCATCGTTAGGGCAGGGGGCTCAGCCCCAGCATTTT	CASSSLGQGAQPQHF	.	TRBV18	TRBD1	TRBJ1-5
TGTGCCAGCAGCGAGAGCGGGAGCTCCTACAATGAGCAGTTCTTC	CASSESGSSYNEQFF	.	TRBV7-6	TRBD2	TRBJ2-1
TGTGCCAGCAGTTACGAACAGGGGGGCACTGAAGCTTTCTTT	CASSYEQGGTEAFF	.	TRBV6-5	TRBD1	TRBJ1-1
TGTGCCAGCAGCCTATCCCTGACAGCATTGAACACTGAAGCTTTCTTT	CASSLSLTALNTEAFF	once	TRBV28	.	TRBJ1-1
TGTGCCAGCAGCCAAGGCGTGCCCACTAGCGGGGGATCCTACGAGCAGTACTTC	CASSQGVPTSGGSYEQYF	once	TRBV4-2	TRBD2	TRBJ2-7